This TCR beta chain was documented in a study of cytomegalovirus exposure and HLA in healthy donors. PCR primers comprised 60 Vbeta and 13 Jbeta primers. Assay used: immunoSEQ multiplex PCR; TCRdb lists only in-frame clones, some missing. This sample has 150,000 to 200,000 clones, with approximately 84% found just once. The CDR3 loop spans 16 amino acids. The V gene end was trimmed by 7 bases and the J gene end by 3 bases; junction bases not matched to a gene: 10. Germline V gene lookup returns CDR1 SGHDT and CDR2 YYEEEE. Specimen: PBMCs. The receptor comes from a female donor in good health and CMV-seronegative. The rearrangement links TRBV5-6 to TRBJ2-7; 13 bases match TRBD2. The CDR3 spells CASPSWGLAGNYEQYF. The CDR3 nucleotides read TGTGCCAGCCCCTCATGGGGACTAGCGGGGAACTACGAGCAGTACTTC.